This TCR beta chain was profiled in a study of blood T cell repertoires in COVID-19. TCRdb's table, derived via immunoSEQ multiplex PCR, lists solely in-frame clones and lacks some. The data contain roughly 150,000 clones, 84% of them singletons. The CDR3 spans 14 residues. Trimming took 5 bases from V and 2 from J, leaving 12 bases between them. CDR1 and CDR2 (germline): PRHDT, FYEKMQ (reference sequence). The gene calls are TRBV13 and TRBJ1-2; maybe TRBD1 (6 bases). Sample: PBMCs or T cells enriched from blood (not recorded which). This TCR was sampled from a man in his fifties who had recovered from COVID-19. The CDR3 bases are TGTGCCAGCAGCCAACCCACAGGGAACTATGGCTACACCTTC. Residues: CASSQPTGNYGYTF.